Below are 10 T cell receptor beta chains sequenced from a single sample in a study of shared clonotypes between healthy human individuals. Clones were sequenced by immunoSEQ multiplex PCR, and TCRdb holds only the in-frame ones, with some missing. Of some 200,000 clones listed, approximately 60% are singletons. The sequenced sample was memory CD4+ T cells sorted from blood. As to subset: CD45RA-negative fraction. The origin of the receptors is a man aged 25 to 40 in good health.

This clone was seen a few times. The chain joins TRBV10-3 to TRBJ1-1, with D possibly being TRBD1 (6 bases). Trimming stripped 4 bases from V and 0 bases from J, with 18 bases between. From germline, CDR1 is ENHRY and CDR2 SYGVKD. The CDR3 has 17 residues. The CDR3 DNA reads TGTGCCATCAGTGGGCCCGGGACAAAAGGCCTGAACACTGAAGCTTTCTTT. Translating gives CAISGPGTKGLNTEAFF.

This clone was counted only a few times. V is TRBV9 and J is TRBJ2-6; no clear D gene. The CDR3 totals 13 residues. CDR1 SGDLS and CDR2 YYNGEE come from the germline V gene. V lost 7 bases, J lost 3 bases, and 8 bases lay in between. The CDR3 protein is CASSLVGANVLTF. DNA of the CDR3: TGTGCCAGCTCTCTGGTTGGGGCCAACGTCCTGACTTTC.

The V and J genes are TRBV11-2 and TRBJ2-7; 10 bases fit TRBD2. Germline CDR1 and CDR2: SGHAT and FQNNGV. This CDR3 is 19 amino acids long. The trim removed 1 base at V and 1 base at J, leaving 13 bases unmatched. The CDR3 here is CASSLGLGGLAGGSYEQYF. For the CDR3, the DNA is TGTGCCAGCAGCTTAGGCCTCGGCGGTTTAGCGGGAGGATCCTACGAGCAGTACTTC. Full variable domain (rest looked up from reference TRBV11-2 and TRBJ2-7): EAGVAQSPRYKIIEKRQSVAFWCNPISGHATLYWYQQILGQGPKLLIQFQNNGVVDDSQLPKDRFSAERLKGVDSTLKIQPAKLEDSAVYLCASSLGLGGLAGGSYEQYFGPGTRLTVT.

This clone was seen more than once but under ten times. The chain carries TRBV6-6 and TRBJ2-2, with TRBD1 matching 10 bases. Germline V lookup: CDR1 MNHNY, CDR2 SVGAGI (reference sequence). The CDR3 runs to 14 residues. V trimming: 8 bases; J trimming: 8 bases; junction bases outside the gene matches: 8. The CDR3 protein is CASGDRGREGELFF. CDR3 DNA: TGTGCCAGCGGGGACAGGGGTAGGGAGGGGGAGCTGTTTTTT.

The V and J genes are TRBV7-2 and TRBJ1-1, with TRBD1 matching over 7 bases. Germline loops: CDR1 SGHTA, CDR2 FQGNSA. This CDR3 spans 13 amino acids. V dropped 5 bases and J dropped 5; count of bases not matched to a gene: 5. The CDR3 loop is CASSTNRGTEAFF. As DNA, the CDR3 is TGTGCCAGCAGCACGAACAGGGGAACTGAAGCTTTCTTT.

This chain links TRBV9 with TRBJ1-5; a possible D gene is TRBD1 (6 bases). This CDR3 region has 15 residues. Germline CDR1 and CDR2: SGDLS and YYNGEE. Trimming cost V 1 base and J 4 bases, with 12 bases left between them. Here the CDR3 DNA reads TGTGCCAGCAGCGTATCGGACAGTGCGAATCAGCCCCAGCATTTT. This encodes CASSVSDSANQPQHF.

This clone has more than one count but fewer than ten. The chain is built from TRBV29-1 and TRBJ2-7; 9 nucleotides align to TRBD1. The V gene's germline CDR1 is SQVTM and CDR2 ANQGSEA. Trimming cost V 8 bases and J 5 bases; bases outside gene matches: 7. The CDR3 spans 12 residues. CDR3 in DNA: TGCAGCCACGGGACAGGGATCGACGAGCAGTACTTC. Protein: CSHGTGIDEQYF.

V gene TRBV28 combines with J gene TRBJ1-5, with 9 bases identical to TRBD1. Trimming at V came to 0 bases and at J to 3 bases, leaving 3 bases not matched to a gene. This CDR3 comprises 16 residues. CDR1 and CDR2 from the germline V gene are MDHEN and SYDVKM. The DNA of the CDR3 is TGTGCCAGCAGTTTATGGGGACAGGGAACCAATCAGCCCCAGCATTTT. This codes for CASSLWGQGTNQPQHF. The full variable domain, completed using reference TRBV28 and TRBJ1-5, is DVKVTQSSRYLVKRTGEKVFLECVQDMDHENMFWYRQDPGLGLRLIYFSYDVKMKEKGDIPEGYSVSREKKERFSLILESASTNQTSMYLCASSLWGQGTNQPQHFGDGTRLSIL.

The CDR3 coding sequence is TGTGCCAGCAGCTTGGGGTCGCTCAGAATCTACGAGCAGTACTTC. Protein sequence: CASSLGSLRIYEQYF. The genes are TRBV5-4 and TRBJ2-7; D uncertain. The CDR3 sequence is 15 residues long. Germline CDR1 SGHNT, CDR2 YYREEE (reference sequence). V was pared by 0 bases and J by 3 bases, with 13 bases between.

The gene calls are TRBV29-1 and TRBJ2-7, with D possibly matching TRBD2 (6 bases). This CDR3 is 13 amino acids long. Germline V gene data show CDR1 as SQVTM and CDR2 as ANQGSEA. The ends were cut back, 6 bases at V and 2 bases at J, with 14 bases in the middle. The CDR3 loop reads CSVESGRPYEQYF. The CDR3, as DNA: TGCAGCGTCGAAAGCGGGCGGCCCTACGAGCAGTACTTC.